This TCR beta chain was identified in a study of untreated major depressive disorder. Study-level results: CD4+ T cells from depressed patients used TRBV05-01 (Vbeta 5.1) more often than controls. Differences in TRBV25-01 and TRBV02-01 usage did not reach significance.

Controls never had mood disorders and self-rated depressive symptoms at 5 or less. Participants with major medical conditions, Axis I/II comorbidities, regular medication or illicit drug use were excluded. TCRdb keeps only in-frame clones here, not all; method: immunoSEQ multiplex PCR. The sample lists 20,000 to 25,000 clones, 85% to 90% occurring once. Germline CDR1 reads LGHNA; CDR2 reads YSLEER. The V end lost 1 base, the J end lost 6 bases, and 6 bases lay between the germline ends. CDR3 length: 13 residues. Comments on this clone: The antigen remains unidentified.

The genes are TRBV4-3 and TRBJ1-4; the D is unclear. This receptor was taken from a woman in her forties in good health. Sequencing was done on a sample of CD4+ T cells from PBMCs. The CDR3 spells CASSQGAYEKLFF. The CDR3 DNA sequence: TGCGCCAGCAGCCAAGGCGCCTATGAAAAACTGTTTTTT.